This T cell receptor (beta chain) was identified during a study of T cell repertoires in aging, cancer and after chemotherapy. Study observations and caveats: In healthy donors, age-related TCR diversity loss mainly reflected lost richness. In each cancer cohort, median generation probability increased across chemotherapy, suggesting thymic output rebounded.

The template was genomic DNA from peripheral blood, not RNA. V shed 3 bases, J shed 9 bases, and the junction held 6 bases outside the gene matches. The germline gives CDR1 MNHEY, CDR2 SMNVEV (reference sequence). The CDR3 contains 15 residues. This clonotype ranks as large. Its antigen remains unidentified. A mixed TRB-A/B primer pool amplified rearranged TRB by multiplex touch-down PCR. TCRdb redid the calling of the multiplex PCR reads with MiXCR, one entry per CDR3 protein. This sample has about 1,600 distinct CDR3 sequences, with roughly a quarter found just once. The origin of this receptor is a human donor with a solid tumor. Sequencing was carried out using blood. The chain joins TRBV27 to TRBJ2-6; 9 bases align to TRBD2. Here the CDR3 DNA reads TGTGCCAGCAGTTTCAGTAGCGGGAGCTTCAACGTCCTGACTTTC. It codes for CASSFSSGSFNVLTF.